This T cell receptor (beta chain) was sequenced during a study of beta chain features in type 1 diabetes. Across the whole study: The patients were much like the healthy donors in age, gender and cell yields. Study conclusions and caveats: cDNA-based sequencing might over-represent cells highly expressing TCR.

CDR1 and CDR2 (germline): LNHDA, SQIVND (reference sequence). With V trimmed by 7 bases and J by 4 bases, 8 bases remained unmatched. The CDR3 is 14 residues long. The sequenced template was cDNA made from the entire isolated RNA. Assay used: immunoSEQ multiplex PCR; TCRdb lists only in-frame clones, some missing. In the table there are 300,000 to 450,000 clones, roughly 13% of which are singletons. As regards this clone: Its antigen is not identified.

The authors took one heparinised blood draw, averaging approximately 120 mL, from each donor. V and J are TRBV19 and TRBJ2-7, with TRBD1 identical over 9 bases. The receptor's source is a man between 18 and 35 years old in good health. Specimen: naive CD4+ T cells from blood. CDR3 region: CASMGQGEAYEQYF. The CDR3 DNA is TGTGCCAGTATGGGACAGGGTGAGGCATACGAGCAGTACTTC. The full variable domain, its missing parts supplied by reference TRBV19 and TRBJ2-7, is DGGITQSPKYLFRKEGQNVTLSCEQNLNHDAMYWYRQDPGQGLRLIYYSQIVNDFQKGDIAEGYSVSREKKESFPLTVTSAQKNPTAFYLCASMGQGEAYEQYFGPGTRLTVT.